This TCR beta chain emerged from a study of T cell responses to AZD1222 COVID-19 vaccine. Profiled with immunoSEQ multiplex PCR; TCRdb holds only in-frame clones, not every one. Of some 150,000 clones listed, 93% are singletons. This specimen consisted of peripheral blood, obtained on day 0 of AZD1222 vaccination. The source of this sequence is an adult in good health.

Here the CDR3 reads CAKHRPPIRTEAFF. The CDR3 region has the DNA TGTGCCAAACACAGGCCCCCTATTCGGACTGAAGCTTTCTTT. The rearrangement joins TRBV3-1 (or the pseudogene TRBV3-2) to TRBJ1-1, with a tentative D call TRBD1 (5 bases). This CDR3 contains 14 residues. Trimming pared 10 bases from V and 5 bases from J, leaving 20 bases between. CDR1 LGHDT and CDR2 YNNKEL come from the germline V gene (reference sequence).